The 22 T cell receptor beta chains listed next were all sequenced from one sample in a study of T cell responses to AZD1222 COVID-19 vaccine. Method: immunoSEQ multiplex PCR; TCRdb's copy keeps in-frame clones and lacks some. The data show 100,000 to 120,000 clones, 85% to 90% seen once. Sequenced here: peripheral blood, sampled 28 days after the second AZD1222 dose. These receptors originate from an adult who received the AZD1222 COVID-19 vaccine.

This clone was observed a few times. V gene TRBV4-2 combines with J gene TRBJ1-4; possibly TRBD1 for D (6 bases). Germline V gene sequence: CDR1 LGHNA, CDR2 YNFKEQ. The CDR3 has 16 residues. V was cut by 0 bases and J by 4 bases, with 12 bases left in between. The CDR3 loop is CASSQEGGSNNEKLFF. DNA for the CDR3: TGTGCCAGCAGCCAAGAAGGGGGAAGCAATAATGAAAAACTGTTTTTT.

This sequence joins TRBV27 and TRBJ2-1; no definite D call. The CDR3 covers 14 residues. V lost 3 bases and J 1 base, leaving 7 bases between the germline ends. Germline CDR1 MNHEY, CDR2 SMNVEV (reference sequence). The DNA of the CDR3 is TGTGCCAGCAGTTTGGCAGCTTCCTACAATGAGCAGTTCTTC. It encodes CASSLAASYNEQFF.

This clone came up once. V and J are TRBV28 and TRBJ2-1; 7 nucleotides match TRBD1. J lost 0 bases, V lost 3 bases, and 2 bases had no gene match. The CDR3 runs to 15 residues. CDR1 MDHEN and CDR2 SYDVKM come from the germline V gene. CDR3 bases: TGTGCCAGCAGTTTGGACAGGTCCTCCTACAATGAGCAGTTCTTC. Its protein is CASSLDRSSYNEQFF.

This clone was seen more than once but under ten times. This chain connects TRBV5-1 to TRBJ1-2; D is perhaps TRBD1 (5 bases). Germline CDR1 SGHRS, CDR2 YFSETQ. Trimming shortened V by 7 bases and J by 8 bases, and 18 bases separated the two germline ends. The CDR3 is made up of 13 amino acids. This CDR3 reads CASRSGTEEGYTF. The CDR3 DNA reads TGCGCCAGCCGATCCGGGACGGAAGAGGGCTACACCTTC.

Details on this clone: The junction and the germline gene differ at one end; a read error may be behind it. V is TRBV29-1 and J is TRBJ1-2; 7 nucleotides line up with TRBD1. Germline V gene sequence: CDR1 SQVTM, CDR2 ANQGSEA. This CDR3 region has 11 residues. CDR3 DNA: TGCAGCGTTAAAGACAGGGATGGCTACACCTTC. Residues: CSVKDRDGYTF.

This chain links TRBV30 with TRBJ2-2; 8 nucleotides match TRBD1. CDR3 size: 14 residues. The V and J ends lost 3 bases and 5 bases, in that order; junction bases with no gene match: 5. Germline-derived CDR1 and CDR2 are GTSNPN and SVGIG (reference sequence). The CDR3: CAWSRRGQTGELFF. CDR3 nucleotide sequence: TGTGCCTGGAGCCGCAGGGGGCAAACCGGGGAGCTGTTTTTT.

The chain recombines TRBV18 with TRBJ2-7; D assignment may be TRBD1 or TRBD2 (5 bases each). CDR3 length: 15 amino acids. With 0 bases removed from V and 5 bases from J, the gap between germline ends came to 14 bases. The germline CDR1 and CDR2 sequences are KGHSH and LQKENI. The CDR3 bases are TGTGCCAGCTCACCACCCGGGACGGCACAGGACGAGCAGTACTTC. It codes for CASSPPGTAQDEQYF.

This sequence joins TRBV30 and TRBJ1-2; D unclear. V was trimmed by 2 bases and J by 4 bases, leaving 11 bases between them. This CDR3 is 13 amino acids long. The germline gives CDR1 GTSNPN, CDR2 SVGIG (reference sequence). The DNA for the CDR3 is TGTGCCTGGAGTCCAGAAGAACTCTATGGCTACACCTTC. This sequence encodes CAWSPEELYGYTF.

This chain's CDR3 is CASKGRRDAGRNIQYF. In nucleotides, the CDR3 is TGTGCCAGCAAGGGACGCAGGGACGCGGGCAGGAACATTCAGTACTTC. The V and J genes are TRBV2 and TRBJ2-4; either TRBD1 or TRBD2 may supply D (5 bases each). V shed 7 bases and J shed 7 bases, with 23 bases lying between them. Germline V CDR1 and CDR2: SNHLY, FYNNEI. CDR3 length: 16 residues.

J is TRBJ1-6 and V is TRBV7-2, with D maybe TRBD1 (6 bases). Germline assignment: CDR1 SGHTA and CDR2 FQGNSA. Trimming took off 3 bases at V and 10 bases at J, with 22 bases between the two ends. This CDR3 is 17 amino acids long. The CDR3, as DNA: TGTGCCAGCAGCTTCCGCCTACCCCGGGACAAAGACTCACCCCTCCACTTT. Amino acids: CASSFRLPRDKDSPLHF.

The V call is TRBV11-2, the J call TRBJ2-1; 10 bases agree with TRBD2. This CDR3 has 15 amino acids. Germline loops: CDR1 SGHAT, CDR2 FQNNGV. J was trimmed by 1 base and V by 6 bases; bases with no gene match: 3. The CDR3 protein is CASRALAGSYNEQFF. CDR3 DNA sequence: TGTGCCAGCAGAGCACTAGCGGGGTCCTACAATGAGCAGTTCTTC. Full variable domain (missing parts from reference TRBV11-2 and TRBJ2-1): EAGVAQSPRYKIIEKRQSVAFWCNPISGHATLYWYQQILGQGPKLLIQFQNNGVVDDSQLPKDRFSAERLKGVDSTLKIQPAKLEDSAVYLCASRALAGSYNEQFFGPGTRLTVL.

This sequence joins TRBV6-4 and TRBJ1-2; 11 nucleotides agree with TRBD1. CDR1 is MRHNA, CDR2 SNTAGT, per germline. After removal of 4 bases from V and 0 bases from J, the junction contained 4 bases not matched to a gene. The CDR3 is 16 amino acids. DNA of the CDR3: TGTGCCAGCAGTGGGGGACAGGGGGTTCCTAACTATGGCTACACCTTC. Its protein is CASSGGQGVPNYGYTF.

The gene calls are TRBV6-5 and TRBJ1-2; maybe TRBD1 (6 bases). Trimming took off 6 bases at V and 0 bases at J, with 11 bases between the two ends. The CDR3 loop spans 14 amino acids. Germline-derived CDR1 and CDR2 are MNHEY and SVGAGI. CDR3 in DNA: TGTGCCAGCAGGCTGGACAGCCCTAACTATGGCTACACCTTC. This encodes CASRLDSPNYGYTF.

The J gene is TRBJ1-1, the V gene TRBV6-2 or TRBV6-3; maybe TRBD1 (6 bases). Germline CDR1 and CDR2: MNHEY and SVGEGT. The CDR3 sequence is 12 residues long. V lost 4 bases and J lost 5, with 8 bases in between. The CDR3 here is CASSFRGTEAFF. CDR3 bases: TGTGCCAGCAGTTTCAGGGGAACTGAAGCTTTCTTT.

The table lists this clone with a count of one. The chain is built from TRBV4-1 and TRBJ1-4; tentative D call: TRBD1 (6 bases). Trimming stripped 0 bases from V and 5 bases from J, with 16 bases between. CDR1 is MGHRA, CDR2 YSYEKL, per germline. The CDR3 totals 17 residues. CDR3 nucleotide sequence: TGCGCCAGCAGCCAAGATTCTGTGACAGGTCTAAATGAAAAACTGTTTTTT. It specifies CASSQDSVTGLNEKLFF.

V and J are TRBV6-5 and TRBJ1-1; 8 nucleotides align to TRBD1. Germline CDR1 reads MNHEY; CDR2 reads SVGAGI. The CDR3 runs to 14 residues. V dropped 7 bases and J dropped 4; count of bases not matched to a gene: 8. CDR3 region: CASTSGGRGTEAFF. CDR3 DNA: TGTGCCAGCACCTCAGGGGGCAGGGGCACTGAAGCTTTCTTT.

This chain connects TRBV6-5 to TRBJ1-2, with 7 bases that match TRBD1. The ends lost 4 bases at V and 5 bases at J; junction bases unmatched: 10. The germline CDR1 and CDR2 sequences are MNHEY and SVGAGI. This CDR3 is built from 15 residues. For the CDR3, the DNA is TGTGCCAGCAGTTTGGACAGGAAGCTTGGATATGGCTACACCTTC. It translates to CASSLDRKLGYGYTF.

This chain connects TRBV6-1 to TRBJ2-1; D is unclear. Germline V gene data show CDR1 as MNHNS and CDR2 as SASEGT. The CDR3 covers 11 residues. The V and J ends lost 2 bases and 6 bases respectively, with 2 bases between them. CDR3 nucleotide sequence: TGTGCCAGCAGTGAACCCAATGAGCAGTTCTTC. Translation gives CASSEPNEQFF.

In this sample, this clone turned up once. The chain uses TRBV6-5 and TRBJ1-2; 7 bases map to TRBD1. The CDR3 has 13 amino acids. Per the germline V gene, CDR1 is MNHEY and CDR2 is SVGAGI. The ends lost 4 bases at V and 8 bases at J; junction bases unmatched: 7. The CDR3 is CASSSEGAGGYTF. The CDR3 DNA reads TGTGCCAGCAGTTCGGAGGGGGCGGGAGGCTACACCTTC.

This clone occurred once. This chain links TRBV28 with TRBJ2-7; D is uncertain. The germline V gene has CDR1 MDHEN and CDR2 SYDVKM. The CDR3 has 13 residues. Trimming stripped 5 bases from V and 2 bases from J, with 10 bases between. The CDR3 reads CASSNVGAYEQYF. The CDR3 bases are TGTGCCAGCAGTAACGTCGGTGCCTACGAGCAGTACTTC.

The rearrangement uses TRBV3-1 (or the pseudogene TRBV3-2) and TRBJ2-3; no clear D. The CDR3 covers 12 residues. The V gene's germline CDR1 is LGHDT and CDR2 YNNKEL (reference sequence). The ends were cut back, 0 bases at V and 6 bases at J, with 4 bases in the middle. The CDR3 DNA sequence: TGTGCCAGCAGCCAAGACGAGGATACGCAGTATTTT. Translating it yields CASSQDEDTQYF.

The genes are TRBV19 and TRBJ1-2; D is unresolved. The CDR3 runs to 13 residues. Germline V gene data show CDR1 as LNHDA and CDR2 as SQIVND (reference sequence). Deletions cut 3 bases from V and 8 bases from J, with 13 bases between. The DNA of the CDR3 is TGTGCCAGTAGTATCCGGGCTCCCGCGGGCTACACCTTC. This translates into CASSIRAPAGYTF.